These 2 T cell receptor beta chains came from one sample sequenced in a study of T cell clonality in common variable immunodeficiency. Profiled with immunoSEQ multiplex PCR; TCRdb holds only in-frame clones, not every one. This sample carries 35,000 to 45,000 clones, none of them present only once. The sequencing input was peripheral blood mononuclear cells. These receptors were obtained from a person aged 18 to 75 in good health.

The CDR3 bases that were read are TGTGCCAGCAGCTTAGATCTCTACGAG. Its protein is CASSLDLYE. From start to end, the CDR3 is CASSLDLYEQYF. The chain carries TRBV11-2 and TRBJ2-7; no definite D call. With the read ending 3 residues before the CDR3 end, the germline J gene is used to fill in that end. Deletions cut 0 bases from V and 3 bases from J, with 3 bases between. There are 12 residues in the CDR3. Germline V lookup: CDR1 SGHAT, CDR2 FQNNGV.

At least ten counts were recorded for this clone. The read terminates 3 residues ahead of where the CDR3 ends, so the germline J gene completes it. J is TRBJ2-6 and V is TRBV19; no clear D. V was pared by 3 bases and J by 0 bases, with 18 bases between. The CDR3 consists of 19 residues. Germline CDR1 reads LNHDA; CDR2 reads SQIVND (reference sequence). CDR3 DNA (partial): TGTGCCAGTAGTATTAACAGTCATGTCGCGCCCTCTGGGGCCAACGTC. Encoded protein: CASSINSHVAPSGANV. The entire CDR3 sequence reads CASSINSHVAPSGANVLTF.